This TCR beta chain emerged from a study of blood T cell repertoires in COVID-19. At the level of the study: Sites in the United States, Italy and Spain provided acute and convalescent COVID-19 samples. From T cells, B-cell-depleted T cells, or PBMCs came the material, which was cDNA or gDNA.

As processed by the authors: Estimation of nucleated cell counts relied on the amplification of reference gene primers. Repertoires were generated with immunoSEQ multiplex PCR, while TCRdb's copy carries only in-frame clones and drops some. V and J calls plus clone size are reproduced from that table; the DNA served to infer D and trimming. This sample carries roughly 57,000 clones, roughly 80% of them seen once, and the ten largest clones take 3.2%. The sequence derives from a man aged 55 to 70 with acute or convalescent COVID-19. Sequenced: peripheral blood.

This chain's CDR3 is CASSPSGESNTEAFF. The CDR3 DNA is TGCGCCAGCAGTCCGAGCGGGGAATCGAACACTGAAGCTTTCTTT. This rearrangement joins TRBV10-1 to TRBJ1-1; D unclear. Germline V CDR1 and CDR2: WNHNN, SYGVQD (reference sequence). The CDR3 consists of 15 residues. The V and J ends lost 5 bases and 1 base respectively, with 14 bases between them.